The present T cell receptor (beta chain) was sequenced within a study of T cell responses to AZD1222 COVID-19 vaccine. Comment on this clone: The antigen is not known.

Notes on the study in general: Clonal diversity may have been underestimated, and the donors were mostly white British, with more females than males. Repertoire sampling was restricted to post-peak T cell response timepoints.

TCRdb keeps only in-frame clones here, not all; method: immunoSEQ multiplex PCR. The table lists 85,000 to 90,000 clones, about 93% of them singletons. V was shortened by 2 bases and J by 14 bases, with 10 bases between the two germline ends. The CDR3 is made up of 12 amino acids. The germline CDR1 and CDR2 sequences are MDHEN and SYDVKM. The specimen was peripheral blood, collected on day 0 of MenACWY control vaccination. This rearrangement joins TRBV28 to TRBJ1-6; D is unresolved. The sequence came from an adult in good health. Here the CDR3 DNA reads TGTGCCAGCAGTTTAGGGAAGAAGGCCCTCCACTTT. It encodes CASSLGKKALHF.